This T cell receptor (beta chain) was observed in a study of tumor and adjacent non-tumor tissue in lung cancer. Overall study: Each sample yielded around 4 million productive TCRbeta reads on average.

Germline CDR1 DFQATT, CDR2 SNEGSKA (reference sequence). The CDR3 extends over 14 amino acids. A note on this clonotype: Mismatch with germline at one junction end may stem from a read error.

TCRbeta libraries were built with three rounds of nested PCR, modified from ARM-PCR. Each CDR3 protein gets one entry after TCRdb re-called the multiplex PCR reads with MiXCR. This repertoire shows under 250,000 distinct CDR3 sequences, less than 80% found once; its top ten account for 20% to 25%. RNA was extracted from bulk tissue without any cell sorting. The chain recombines TRBV20-1 with TRBJ1-3; D might be TRBD1 (6 bases). The TCR sequence derives from a man between 60 and 75 years old with non-small cell lung cancer. Material: lung tumor tissue. CDR3 nucleotide sequence: TGCAGTACTAGAGGGGGGAGGGATGGAAACACCATATATTTT. Protein product: CSTRGGRDGNTIYF.